The rows below give T cell receptor beta chains drawn from one sample of a study of cytomegalovirus exposure and HLA in healthy donors. Libraries were prepared by immunoSEQ multiplex PCR; TCRdb keeps only in-frame clonotypes and omits some of them. The table has 100,000 to 130,000 clones, around two thirds seen once; the top ten hold 11% to 15%. The specimen sequenced was PBMCs. These receptors originate from a woman in her forties in good health and CMV-seropositive. Each CDR3 is given with its conserved first and last residue. The D gene is left open where the match is weak. Size values are once, few and many counts, or a class for expanded clones, and some rows have none.

V: TRBV4-2
J: TRBJ1-1
size: -
D: -
DNA: TGTGCCAGCAGCCAAGCAGGTTCTAAAACTGAAGCTTTCTTT
CDR3: CASSQAGSKTEAFF

V: TRBV4-2
J: TRBJ2-1
size: -
D: -
DNA: TGTGCCAGCAGCCTCCCTCGGGATGAGCAGTTCTTC
CDR3: CASSLPRDEQFF

V: TRBV29-1
J: TRBJ1-1
size: -
D: -
DNA: TGCAGCGGGGGTGGGGTCGAGGGAGCTTTCTTT
CDR3: CSGGGVEGAFF

V: TRBV4-1
J: TRBJ2-7
size: -
D: TRBD1
DNA: TGCGCCAGCAGCCAATCCCCGGGACAGCCCAGCTCCTACGAGCAGTACTTC
CDR3: CASSQSPGQPSSYEQYF

V: TRBV5-1
J: TRBJ1-4
size: -
D: -
DNA: TGCGCCAGCAGCTTGGGACAGACTAATGAAAAACTGTTTTTT
CDR3: CASSLGQTNEKLFF

V: TRBV11-2
J: TRBJ2-7
size: -
D: -
DNA: TGTGCCAGCAGCCCCCAGGGGTTCGGGGCCTACGAGCAGTACTTC
CDR3: CASSPQGFGAYEQYF

V: TRBV30
J: TRBJ1-6
size: -
D: -
DNA: TGTGCCTGGAGGGGGGCTAATTCACCCCTCCACTTT
CDR3: CAWRGANSPLHF

V: TRBV5-1
J: TRBJ2-1
size: -
D: -
DNA: TGCGCCAGCAGCTTCGGACTTCACAATGAGCAGTTCTTC
CDR3: CASSFGLHNEQFF

V: TRBV7-8
J: TRBJ1-4
size: once
D: TRBD1
DNA: TGTGCCAGCTCCGGGACAGGGATGGTTAATGAAAAACTGTTTTTT
CDR3: CASSGTGMVNEKLFF

V: TRBV6-1
J: TRBJ2-4
size: -
D: -
DNA: TGTGCCAGCAGTGAAGCAAGGGGGACCAAAAACATTCAGTACTTC
CDR3: CASSEARGTKNIQYF

V: TRBV18
J: TRBJ1-4
size: -
D: -
DNA: TGTGCCAGCTCACCGCAGGCCCTAGGAGGTGAAAAACTGTTTTTT
CDR3: CASSPQALGGEKLFF

V: TRBV4-1
J: TRBJ1-2
size: -
D: -
DNA: TGCGCCAGCAGCCAAGATTTGAGCATTACGAACTATGGCTACACCTTC
CDR3: CASSQDLSITNYGYTF

V: TRBV5-1
J: TRBJ2-2
size: -
D: TRBD1
DNA: TGCGCCAGCAGCTCCAACGGACAGGGGAACACCGGGGAGCTGTTTTTT
CDR3: CASSSNGQGNTGELFF